This TCR beta chain came from a study of T cells in narcolepsy. In the study overall: Enrolled donors included narcolepsy type 1 or type 2 patients and healthy controls. Study observations and caveats: Autoreactive clonotypes reportedly recurred in blood of same and different patients, not controls.

Only in-frame clones appear in the TCRdb table, and some are missing; sequencing was by immunoSEQ multiplex PCR. The sample shows 25,000 to 35,000 clones, about four fifths of them seen only once. Concerning this clone itself: What it binds is not known.

V gave up 5 bases and J gave up 5 bases, with 15 bases separating them. The CDR3 contains 14 residues. The germline gives CDR1 MNHEY, CDR2 SVGAGI. The TCR sequence derives from a human donor with narcolepsy. The source material was CD45RA- memory CD4+ T cells from PBMCs. V gene TRBV6-5 combines with J gene TRBJ1-1; D is uncertain. The CDR3 DNA follows: TGTGCCAGCAGTCACCCTCGGAGAGGAACTGAAGCTTTCTTT. It is translated as CASSHPRRGTEAFF.